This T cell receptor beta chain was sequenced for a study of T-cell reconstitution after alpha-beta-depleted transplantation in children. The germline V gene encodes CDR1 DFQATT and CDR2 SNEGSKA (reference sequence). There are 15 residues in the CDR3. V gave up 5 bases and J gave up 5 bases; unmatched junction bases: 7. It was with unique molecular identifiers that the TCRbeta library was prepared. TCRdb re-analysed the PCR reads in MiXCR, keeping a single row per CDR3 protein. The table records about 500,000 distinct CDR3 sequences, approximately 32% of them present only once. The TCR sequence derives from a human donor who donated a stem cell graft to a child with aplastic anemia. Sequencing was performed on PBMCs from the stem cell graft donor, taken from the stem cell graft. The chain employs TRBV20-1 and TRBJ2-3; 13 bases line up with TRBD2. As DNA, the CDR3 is TGCAGTGCTCGGACTAGCGGGAGTTTACGAGATACGCAGTATTTT. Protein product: CSARTSGSLRDTQYF.